The 23 T cell receptor beta chains below come from one sample, sequenced in a study of blood T cell repertoires in COVID-19. This table comes from immunoSEQ multiplex PCR, and its TCRdb copy is limited to in-frame clones, with some not included. This table has about 140,000 clones, less than 90% appearing once. Sequenced: peripheral blood. These receptor sequences come from a man younger than 45 with COVID-19, enrolled during active disease.

The genes are TRBV5-1 and TRBJ2-1; 10 bases align to TRBD1. After removal of 2 bases from V and 6 bases from J, the junction contained 5 bases not matched to a gene. CDR1 and CDR2 from the germline V gene are SGHRS and YFSETQ. The CDR3 consists of 15 residues. DNA of the CDR3: TGCGCCAGCAGCTTTGAGACAGGGGGCTTCAATGAGCAGTTCTTC. Protein product: CASSFETGGFNEQFF. The full variable domain, rest sourced from reference TRBV5-1 and TRBJ2-1, is KAGVTQTPRYLIKTRGQQVTLSCSPISGHRSVSWYQQTPGQGLQFLFEYFSETQRNKGNFPGRFSGRQFSNSRSEMNVSTLELGDSALYLCASSFETGGFNEQFFGPGTRLTVL.

The gene calls are TRBV5-1 and TRBJ1-3; D is perhaps TRBD1 (5 bases). CDR1 and CDR2 from the germline V gene are SGHRS and YFSETQ. Trimming cost V 0 bases and J 5 bases, with 18 bases left between them. This CDR3 is built from 17 residues. The CDR3 reads CASSLAYQTASRNTIYF. The CDR3 region has the DNA TGCGCCAGCAGCTTGGCATATCAGACAGCCTCGAGAAACACCATATATTTT.

The rearrangement uses TRBV10-2 and TRBJ1-1; D not resolved. Per germline, CDR1 WSHSY and CDR2 SAAADI. The CDR3 sequence is 14 residues long. V gave up 7 bases and J gave up 0 bases, with 12 bases separating them. Here the CDR3 DNA reads TGCGCCAGCACCCAACAGCCGATGAACACTGAAGCTTTCTTT. It yields the protein CASTQQPMNTEAFF.

The chain joins TRBV5-1 to TRBJ2-1; D gene ambiguous. The CDR3 is made up of 13 amino acids. Germline CDR1 reads SGHRS; CDR2 reads YFSETQ. V shed 0 bases and J shed 4 bases, with 5 bases lying between them. Written as DNA, the CDR3 is TGCGCCAGCAGCTTGGATCCTTACAATGAGCAGTTCTTC. Protein product: CASSLDPYNEQFF.

The rearrangement joins TRBV11-2 to TRBJ2-5; 8 bases are a match to TRBD1. The CDR3 consists of 15 residues. J lost 5 bases, V lost 1 base, and 6 bases had no gene match. Germline V lookup: CDR1 SGHAT, CDR2 FQNNGV. In nucleotides, the CDR3 is TGTGCCAGCAGCTTAGGTGACAGGGGTAGCGAGACCCAGTACTTC. Its protein product is CASSLGDRGSETQYF.

The rearrangement joins TRBV11-3 to TRBJ2-7; 7 positions match TRBD2. The V and J ends lost 1 base and 7 bases, in that order; junction bases with no gene match: 4. Germline V CDR1 and CDR2: SGHNT, YENEEA. This CDR3 comprises 13 residues. CDR3 sequence: CASSLGREMEQYF. CDR3 sequence (DNA): TGTGCCAGCAGCTTAGGGCGGGAGATGGAGCAGTACTTC.

This clone was counted once. This rearrangement joins TRBV28 to TRBJ2-5, with 9 bases lining up with TRBD1. The CDR3 has 14 residues. Germline V gene lookup returns CDR1 MDHEN and CDR2 SYDVKM. V lost 3 bases to trimming and J lost 5 bases; unmatched junction nucleotides: 4. Here the CDR3 reads CASSFGTGTETQYF. CDR3 in DNA: TGTGCCAGCAGTTTCGGGACAGGGACGGAGACCCAGTACTTC.

A few counts support this clone. This chain links TRBV2 with TRBJ2-3; TRBD2 aligns across 7 bases. The junction had 6 bases not matched to a gene; V was cut back by 6 bases and J by 3 bases. Germline V gene sequence: CDR1 SNHLY, CDR2 FYNNEI. The CDR3 totals 14 residues. The CDR3 region has the DNA TGTGCCAGCAGCCCCCTGGGGGGGACAGATACGCAGTATTTT. Its translation: CASSPLGGTDTQYF.

The chain is built from TRBV6-5 and TRBJ1-4, with 7 positions matching TRBD1. Germline trimming cut 5 bases from V and 9 bases from J; bases unmatched to any gene: 9. The CDR3 is 14 amino acids. Germline V lookup: CDR1 MNHEY, CDR2 SVGAGI. The CDR3 DNA reads TGTGCCAGCAGTAATCGAGGGACAGATCAAAAACTGTTTTTT. This translates into CASSNRGTDQKLFF.

The chain carries TRBV2 and TRBJ2-7, with 10 nucleotides matching TRBD1. The V segment lost 8 bases and the J segment 5 bases; nucleotides outside the gene matches: 6. This CDR3 has 13 residues. Germline loops: CDR1 SNHLY, CDR2 FYNNEI. DNA of the CDR3: TGTGCCAGCTCCTCCGGGACAGGGGACGAGCAGTACTTC. Translated, it gives CASSSGTGDEQYF.

A single count supports this clone. This chain links TRBV4-1 with TRBJ2-5; D may be TRBD1 (6 bases). CDR3 size: 15 residues. V was clipped by 0 bases and J by 4 bases, with 12 bases between them. The germline V gene has CDR1 MGHRA and CDR2 YSYEKL. This chain's CDR3 is CASSQDSGGGETQYF. The CDR3 region has the DNA TGCGCCAGCAGCCAAGATAGTGGGGGCGGAGAGACCCAGTACTTC.

The chain is built from TRBV30 and TRBJ2-3, with 8 nucleotides matching TRBD2. Germline loops: CDR1 GTSNPN, CDR2 SVGIG (reference sequence). The CDR3 is 14 residues long. The V and J ends lost 7 bases and 1 base, in that order; junction bases with no gene match: 7. CDR3 sequence reads: CALKASGRTDTQYF. The CDR3 coding sequence is TGTGCCTTAAAGGCTAGCGGGCGCACAGATACGCAGTATTTT.

This clone was counted once. This chain links TRBV27 with TRBJ2-5; 8 nucleotides line up with TRBD2. There are 15 residues in the CDR3. J lost 0 bases, V lost 3 bases, and 3 bases had no gene match. Germline lookup yields CDR1 MNHEY and CDR2 SMNVEV (reference sequence). CDR3 in amino acids: CASSFISGNQETQYF. CDR3 coding DNA: TGTGCCAGCAGTTTCATTAGCGGGAACCAAGAGACCCAGTACTTC.

Only one count was recorded for this clone. J is TRBJ2-7 and V is TRBV28, with TRBD1 matching 7 bases. The length of the CDR3 is 15 residues. J gave up 4 bases and V 5 bases, and 11 bases lay outside the gene matches. CDR1 is MDHEN and CDR2 is SYDVKM in the germline V gene. The CDR3 is CASSEGGQSLYEQYF. The CDR3 coding sequence is TGTGCCAGCAGTGAAGGGGGCCAATCCCTATACGAGCAGTACTTC.

V gene TRBV7-2 combines with J gene TRBJ2-3; tentatively, D is TRBD2 (6 bases). Germline values: CDR1 SGHTA, CDR2 FQGNSA. Trimming removed 5 bases from V and 6 bases from J, with 15 bases in between. The CDR3 is 14 residues long. CDR3 residues: CASSTTATSDTQYF. The CDR3 DNA follows: TGTGCCAGCAGCACGACAGCCACTAGCGATACGCAGTATTTT.

The genes are TRBV11-3 and TRBJ2-1, with a tentative D call TRBD2 (5 bases). There are 14 residues in the CDR3. The V gene lost 0 bases and the J gene lost 6 bases, with 9 bases spanning the gap. Germline CDR1 is SGHNT and CDR2 is YENEEA. The CDR3, as DNA: TGTGCCAGCAGCTTAGATCCCCGGGGCAATGAGCAGTTCTTC. Amino acids: CASSLDPRGNEQFF.

The count of this clone is one. The CDR3 sequence is CASSLDAGSFTDTQYF. The CDR3 coding sequence is TGTGCCAGCAGTTTAGATGCGGGGAGTTTCACAGATACGCAGTATTTT. The genes are TRBV28 and TRBJ2-3, with a weak D call TRBD2 (6 bases). CDR3 length equals 16 residues. Germline loops: CDR1 MDHEN, CDR2 SYDVKM. V lost 2 bases and J lost 2, with 14 bases in between.

The rearrangement links TRBV11-2 to TRBJ2-5; D perhaps matches TRBD2 (5 bases). The CDR3 is 17 amino acids. Germline V CDR1 and CDR2: SGHAT, FQNNGV. Trimming pared 1 base from V and 0 bases from J, leaving 15 bases between. The CDR3 sequence: CASSLVGRGRYQETQYF. CDR3 DNA: TGTGCCAGCAGCTTAGTCGGGCGAGGGCGTTACCAAGAGACCCAGTACTTC.

V and J are TRBV20-1 and TRBJ1-2; no reliable D call. The length of the CDR3 is 11 residues. The germline V gene encodes CDR1 DFQATT and CDR2 SNEGSKA (reference sequence). V dropped 6 bases and J dropped 7 bases, with 12 bases sitting between them. The CDR3 reads CSALELSGYTF. DNA of the CDR3: TGCAGTGCCCTGGAGCTCTCTGGCTACACCTTC.

V is TRBV5-6 and J is TRBJ1-2; 8 bases are shared with TRBD1. Losses at the gene ends were 4 bases for V and 7 bases for J; bases not matched to a gene: 6. Germline V lookup: CDR1 SGHDT, CDR2 YYEEEE. The length of the CDR3 is 13 residues. This CDR3 reads CASSPRTGSGYTF. The CDR3 DNA is TGTGCCAGCAGCCCAAGGACAGGGAGTGGCTACACCTTC.

This chain connects TRBV19 to TRBJ1-2; 7 positions match TRBD1. V gave up 5 bases and J gave up 2 bases; unmatched junction bases: 5. This CDR3 has 14 residues. CDR1 LNHDA and CDR2 SQIVND come from the germline V gene (reference sequence). CDR3 protein: CASSFRDRNYGYTF. DNA of the CDR3: TGTGCCAGTAGTTTCCGGGACAGAAACTATGGCTACACCTTC.

This chain links TRBV7-9 with TRBJ2-7; 7 nucleotides line up with TRBD2. The J segment lost 2 bases and the V segment lost 8 bases, leaving 3 bases of the junction unmatched. Germline values: CDR1 SEHNR, CDR2 FQNEAQ (reference sequence). This CDR3 is 12 amino acids long. The CDR3 reads CASGRGAYEQYF. The DNA for the CDR3 is TGTGCCAGCGGCCGGGGGGCCTACGAGCAGTACTTC.

The chain carries TRBV5-1 and TRBJ2-7, with TRBD1 as a possible D gene (5 bases). This CDR3 has 16 amino acids. CDR1 is SGHRS and CDR2 is YFSETQ in the germline V gene. V lost 0 bases, J lost 2 bases, and 15 bases lay in between. In DNA, the CDR3 is TGCGCCAGCAGCTTGGAAACCAGGGAACCCACCTACGAGCAGTACTTC. Protein: CASSLETREPTYEQYF.